Included here is one T cell receptor beta chain sequence, with context. What this receptor recognizes is not known. Base qualities are not provided; no much larger clone lies one nucleotide away. This record belongs to a study of cytomegalovirus exposure and HLA in healthy donors (dated by TCRdb to about 2017). In the study overall: According to an earlier analysis of several hundred of the donors, about 179 million T cells yielded 95 million to 140 million unique TCR beta sequences and less than 300 Gb of sequence data. An early release covering about 600 HLA-typed donors comprised 300 to 350 gigabases of sequencing data and roughly 86 million unique TCR sequences. Among the approximately 430 genotyped donors, around 81% belonged to the genetic ancestry cluster associated with self-reported Caucasian donors. The study aimed to test whether cataloging public T cell receptors could reveal signatures of past pathogen exposure. The T cell repertoires of 700 or so subjects were profiled by immunosequencing and related to cytomegalovirus serostatus. A separate validation cohort of 100 to 150 different subjects was used in addition to the roughly 700-subject first cohort. The study combined high-throughput TCR immunosequencing, statistical association of individual TCRs with disease status, and machine learning to predict cytomegalovirus infection status. In a later analysis, previously published TCR beta repertoires from hundreds of donors were re-analyzed and high-resolution HLA genotyping was added so that TCR occurrence patterns could be studied. Rather than using new phenotypic data, the later analysis identified candidate immune exposures from TCR beta sequences and from how often those sequences occurred across donors. An earlier analysis of 587 of the donors applied high-throughput TCR beta sequencing to assess whether each TCR beta V gene segment acted as functional or pseudogenic. Donor age, sex, ethnicity and CMV serostatus were compiled together with the repertoire data. A later genetic analysis used genome-wide SNP genotypes for about three fifths of the 666 donors, treating that subset as a discovery cohort. Every discovery cohort repertoire had been produced on one sequencing platform. HLA typing included class I and class II loci at four-digit resolution. Typing coverage varied by locus: roughly 629-640 donors for A, B, C, DRB1 and DQB1; more than 500 for DQA1; approximately 610 for DPA1; 450 to 480 for DPB1. Roughly five DR-DQ haplotypes were handled as single units for association and clustering, since linkage in the cohort was strong. On average, 235,054 unique TCR beta nucleotide sequences were sequenced per donor among about 400 genotyped donors of the cohort, with around 19% of those sequences being non-productive. Study-wide conclusions, independent of this receptor: Most TCR sequences were seen in very few donors, while some public TCRs were found in many individuals. Cytomegalovirus status was reported to be diagnosed by the classifier with high specificity and sensitivity in both the original and validation cohorts. CMV serostatus was the only immune exposure information available for the cohort. A few of the identified cytomegalovirus-associated TCR beta chains were confirmed in vitro to be specific for cytomegalovirus antigens. Only TCR beta chains were sequenced in this cohort, and the absence of alpha or paired-chain data limited detectable features. Because some donors lacked HLA typing at each locus, the association tests relied only on the typed subset. A further reported finding was that TCR beta sequences accurately predicted the HLA-A and HLA-B alleles for most subjects in the first cohort. In an earlier analysis of about 550 of the donors, most TCR beta V segments were observed in productive rearrangements about 90% or about 30% of the time, broadly matching IMGT annotations. Most CMV-associated TCR beta chains appeared to be HLA-restricted in a later analysis, and the HLA associations seemed to be driven largely by CMV exposure. Linkage disequilibrium might explain the correlated functional status among segregating V segments, but an unknown experimental factor could not be excluded. A later analysis reported that several top co-occurrence clusters appeared linked to parvovirus B19, influenza, CMV and Epstein-Barr virus. According to a later analysis, TCR association rates differed among HLA loci, with DRB1 alleles showing the most associated TCRs and HLA-C alleles showing the fewest. In the study, approximately 160 TCR beta chains were listed as associated with cytomegalovirus. Because the 87-base-pair reads could not distinguish some IMGT-functional V segments, including TRBV6-2 and TRBV6-3, those segments were excluded. Roughly uniform sequencing depth across donors was assumed in presence/absence analyses, although this assumption may not hold. In a later analysis, HLA-associated TCR beta chains showed more clonal expansion and lower generation probabilities than non-associated chains that were equally common. In a later analysis, 16,951 TCR beta sequences were associated with specific HLA alleles at a false discovery rate of 0.05. When HLA alleles, especially DR and DQ, strongly co-occurred, TCR associations were difficult to assign to individual alleles. In a later genetic analysis, a missense DCLRE1C variant was associated with V-gene and J-gene trimming of TCR beta chains, and the association was replicated in an independent cohort. In a later genetic analysis, fewer N-insertions in productive TCRs were reported among donors in an Asian-associated ancestry cluster than the approximately 710-donor mean. A cluster of highly shared sequence variants was judged likely to be a technical artifact of the sequencing pipeline. Over 15 rarely observed V segments, including chromosome 9 orphons, were excluded from the earlier analysis of a few hundred of the donors because counts were too low. According to the authors, the approach could potentially be generalized to other disease states and immunological phenotypes.

The cohort comprised 550 to 700 healthy bone marrow donors. At the time of sampling, every cohort member was nominally healthy, though immune exposures that went unrecorded were likely present. The donor tested CMV seropositive and was one of the 289 seropositive cohort members. Every donor gave a peripheral blood sample, and the peripheral blood mononuclear cells from that sample were used for TCR beta sequencing. The Qiagen DNeasy Blood Extraction Kit was used to extract genomic DNA from the blood cell samples. The CDR3 covers 15 residues, taking in both the cysteine and the phenylalanine. CDR3 DNA only is kept here, 45 bases in frame from base 1. Cut back by 7 bases and 6 bases, the V and J ends lie 22 bases apart. The germline V gene (reference sequence) gives CDR1 as SGHNT and CDR2 as YYREEE. The library was built by means of the immunoSEQ multiplex PCR assay. A mixture of 60 forward primers for TCR Vbeta segments and 13 reverse primers for TCR Jbeta segments was used in the multiplex PCR. Amplification of the CDR3 region of rearranged TCR beta genes was performed with a multiplex PCR assay on genomic DNA. The amplified TCR beta libraries were sequenced on the Illumina HiSeq System as 87-base-pair reads. As for the original processing: A later analysis counted around 72 million unique TCR beta chains across the 666 repertoires, and approximately 11 million of these chains were shared by at least two donors. Raw reads were error-corrected and collapsed into unique sequences by a nearest-neighbor algorithm in which closely related sequences were merged to remove PCR and sequencing errors. V, D and J gene segments were assigned by aligning CDR3 sequences to IMGT reference sequences. Each retained sequence needed at least a six-nucleotide match to both a V gene segment and a J gene segment. Rearrangements were called productive when the CDR3 lacked stop codons and stayed in frame with V and J; all others were non-productive. CDR3 was defined according to IMGT convention as the region running from the second conserved V-encoded cysteine to the conserved J-encoded phenylalanine. The earlier analysis of roughly 590 of the donors excluded any sequence lacking an unambiguous match to a single V gene segment. In an earlier analysis of approximately 610 of the donors, V segments were called functional above 56.7% productive rearrangements and were called segregating when the between-donor standard deviation exceeded 5%. A statistical classification framework was developed to diagnose cytomegalovirus status using the catalog of TCR beta chain sequences. In a later analysis, TCR nucleotide sequences were compared against IMGT/GENE-DB human TR gene sequences so that V and J genes could be assigned. A later analysis assigned CDR3 sequences and most-parsimonious VDJ recombination scenarios with the TCRdist pipeline. In a later analysis, each TCR beta chain was defined by its CDR3 amino acid sequence together with its V-gene family, and reads without a unique V-gene family were excluded. As a way to deal with suspected cross-contamination and a sequencing artifact, a later analysis dropped roughly 600 nucleotide sequences that were highly shared and had low generation probability. For each public chain, a later analysis derived a clonal expansion index from normalized ranks of inferred template counts within each repertoire. In a later analysis, generation probabilities were computed with a VDJ recombination model fitted to out-of-frame rearrangements, and the resulting probabilities were checked against IGoR. In a later analysis, TCR-TCR, TCR-HLA and TCR-CMV co-occurrence was scored with hypergeometric tests, and a repertoire-size bias correction was applied to TCR pairs. A later analysis estimated false discovery rates by permuting HLA or CMV assignments 20 times. In a later analysis, co-occurring TCRs were grouped using DBSCAN, with TCRdist sequence similarity added in when clustering inside HLA-allele-positive subsets. Repertoires with fewer than 30,000 or more than 120,000 public chains, plus five repertoires with anomalous nucleotide sharing, were excluded from co-occurrence clustering. TCRdb took this table from immuneACCESS and kept in-frame rearrangements with V and J called. Such tables lack part of the clones; where checked against another copy, unresolved V genes explain under half of the gap, and the rest is unexplained. Clone size and V and J calls were adopted from that table, with D and trimming inferred from the DNA. This sample lists some 130,000 clones; 55% to 75% were detected once. The top ten hold 1.6% of the sample.

Sequenced input: PBMCs. The chain is assembled from TRBV5-4 and TRBJ1-2; the D segment could be TRBD1, given 6 matching bases. This TCR derives from a man between 25 and 39 years old in good health and CMV-seropositive. Here the CDR3 is given as CASLERRTGIDGYTF. The DNA reads TGTGCCAGCCTCGAAAGGCGAACAGGGATCGATGGCTACACCTTC.